This T cell receptor beta chain was observed in a study of CD4 T cells in relation to SARS-CoV-2 and coronaviruses. At the level of the study: ViraFEST: approximately 10-day antigen culture of PBMCs, then TCR beta CDR3 sequencing. Convalescent patients had median age about 40 years, range about 20 to 75.

This CDR3 region has 14 residues. The germline gives CDR1 SGHRS, CDR2 YFSETQ. Between the trimmed V and J ends, which lost 4 bases and 6 bases, there was a span of 15 bases. Findings and limits, study-wide: The cross-reactivity analysis covered only spike protein, not other viral proteins. Memory recall responses, not primary responses primed in culture, are what the assay detects.

Turning to this clone: Its antigen is not identified.

TCRdb's table, derived via immunoSEQ multiplex PCR, lists solely in-frame clones and lacks some. The sample consists of about 38,000 clones, around 77% of them appearing once. This TCR was recovered from an adult with COVID-19. The chain recombines TRBV5-1 with TRBJ2-3; maybe TRBD2 (6 bases). Source material: memory CD4+ T cells from PBMCs, cultured in vitro. The CDR3 bases are TGCGCCAGCAGCCCAATGCCGGGGGAGGATACGCAGTATTTT. Its translation is CASSPMPGEDTQYF.